This T cell receptor beta chain comes out of a study of T-cell memory formation after mild COVID-19. Study-wide results and limits: Clonal second-wave expansions that peaked on day 37 had unconfirmed SARS-CoV-2 specificity.

Trimming removed 7 bases from V and 1 base from J, with 23 bases in between. The CDR3 loop spans 18 amino acids. This clonotype has more than one count but fewer than ten. Its antigen is undetermined. TCRdb re-called the 5' RACE reads through MiXCR, storing one row per CDR3 protein. The sample lists approximately 270,000 distinct CDR3 sequences; 16% were seen once. The chain joins TRBV12-3 or TRBV12-4 to TRBJ1-3; maybe TRBD1 (5 bases). The receptor was derived from a man aged 18-30 years who had mild COVID-19 (a few samples of this study predate the infection). Cell type and time point are not known. The source material was PBMCs or a T cell subset sorted from them (not recorded which). The DNA for the CDR3 is TGTGCCAGCACCCCCCCACCGGGACGTAGGACTTCTGGAAACACCATATATTTT. It yields the protein CASTPPPGRRTSGNTIYF.